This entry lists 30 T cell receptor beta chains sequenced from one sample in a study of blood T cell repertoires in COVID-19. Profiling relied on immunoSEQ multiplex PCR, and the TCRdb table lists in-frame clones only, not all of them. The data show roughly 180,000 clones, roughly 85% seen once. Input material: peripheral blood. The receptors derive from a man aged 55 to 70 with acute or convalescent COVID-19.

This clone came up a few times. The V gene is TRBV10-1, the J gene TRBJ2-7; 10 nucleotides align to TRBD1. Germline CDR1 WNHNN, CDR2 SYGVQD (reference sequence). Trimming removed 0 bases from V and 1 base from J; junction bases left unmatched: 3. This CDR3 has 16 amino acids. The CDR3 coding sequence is TGCGCCAGCAGTGAGTCAAGGACAGGGGGATCCTACGAGCAGTACTTC. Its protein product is CASSESRTGGSYEQYF.

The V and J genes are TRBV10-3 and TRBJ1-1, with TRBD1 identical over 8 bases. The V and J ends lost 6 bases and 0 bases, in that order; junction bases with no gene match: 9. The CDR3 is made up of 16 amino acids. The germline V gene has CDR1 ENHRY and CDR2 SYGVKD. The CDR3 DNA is TGTGCCATCAGCACCGGGACAGGTGGTATGAACACTGAAGCTTTCTTT. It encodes CAISTGTGGMNTEAFF.

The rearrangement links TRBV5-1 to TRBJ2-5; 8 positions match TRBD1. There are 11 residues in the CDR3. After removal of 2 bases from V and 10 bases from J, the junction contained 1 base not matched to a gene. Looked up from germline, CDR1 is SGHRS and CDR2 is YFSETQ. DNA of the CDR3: TGCGCCAGCAGCTTCGGACAGGGCCAGTACTTC. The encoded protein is CASSFGQGQYF. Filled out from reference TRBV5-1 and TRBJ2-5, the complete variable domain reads KAGVTQTPRYLIKTRGQQVTLSCSPISGHRSVSWYQQTPGQGLQFLFEYFSETQRNKGNFPGRFSGRQFSNSRSEMNVSTLELGDSALYLCASSFGQGQYFGPGTRLLVL.

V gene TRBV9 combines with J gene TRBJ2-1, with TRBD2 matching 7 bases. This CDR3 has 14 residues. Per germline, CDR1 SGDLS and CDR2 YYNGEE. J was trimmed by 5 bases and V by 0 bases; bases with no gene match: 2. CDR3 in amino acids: CASSVGAGDNEQFF. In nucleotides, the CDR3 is TGTGCCAGCAGCGTAGGGGCGGGGGACAATGAGCAGTTCTTC.

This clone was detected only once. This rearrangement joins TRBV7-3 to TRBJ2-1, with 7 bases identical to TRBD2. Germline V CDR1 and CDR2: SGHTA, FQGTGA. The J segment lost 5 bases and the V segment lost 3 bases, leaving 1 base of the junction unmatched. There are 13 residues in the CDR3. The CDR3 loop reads CASSLGTNNEQFF. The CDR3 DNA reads TGTGCCAGCAGCTTGGGGACTAACAATGAGCAGTTCTTC. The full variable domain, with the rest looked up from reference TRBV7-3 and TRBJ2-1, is GAGVSQTPSNKVTEKGKYVELRCDPISGHTALYWYRQSLGQGPEFLIYFQGTGAADDSGLPNDRFFAVRPEGSVSTLKIQRTERGDSAVYLCASSLGTNNEQFFGPGTRLTVL.

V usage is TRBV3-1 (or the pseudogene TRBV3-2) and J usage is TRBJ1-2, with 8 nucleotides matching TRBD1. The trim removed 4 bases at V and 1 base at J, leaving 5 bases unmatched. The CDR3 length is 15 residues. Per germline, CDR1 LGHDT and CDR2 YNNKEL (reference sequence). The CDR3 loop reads CASSRQGYYNYGYTF. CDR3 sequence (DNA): TGTGCCAGCAGCCGACAGGGGTACTATAACTATGGCTACACCTTC.

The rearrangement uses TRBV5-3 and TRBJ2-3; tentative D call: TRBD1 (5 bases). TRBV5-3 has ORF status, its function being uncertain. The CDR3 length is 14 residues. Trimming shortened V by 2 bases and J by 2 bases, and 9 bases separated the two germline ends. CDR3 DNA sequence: TGTGCCAGAAGCTTATTCAGGGCCACAGATACGCAGTATTTT. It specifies CARSLFRATDTQYF.

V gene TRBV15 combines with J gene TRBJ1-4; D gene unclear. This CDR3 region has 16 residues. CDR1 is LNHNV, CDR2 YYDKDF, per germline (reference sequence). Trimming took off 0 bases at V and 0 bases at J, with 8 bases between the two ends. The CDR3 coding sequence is TGTGCCACCAGCAGAGATTTGACTGCAACTAATGAAAAACTGTTTTTT. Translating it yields CATSRDLTATNEKLFF.

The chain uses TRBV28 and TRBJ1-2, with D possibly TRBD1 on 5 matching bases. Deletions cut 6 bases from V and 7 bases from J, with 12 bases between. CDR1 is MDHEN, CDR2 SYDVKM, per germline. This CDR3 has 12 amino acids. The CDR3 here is CASSSQGRGYTF. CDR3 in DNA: TGTGCCAGCAGCTCCCAGGGCCGTGGCTACACCTTC.

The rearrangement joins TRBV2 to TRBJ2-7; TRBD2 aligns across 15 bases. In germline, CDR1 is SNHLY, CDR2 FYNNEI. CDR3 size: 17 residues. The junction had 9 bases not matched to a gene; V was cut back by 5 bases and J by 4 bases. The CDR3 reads CASSPIRTSGRAYEQYF. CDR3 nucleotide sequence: TGTGCCAGCAGTCCCATCCGGACTAGCGGGAGGGCTTACGAGCAGTACTTC.

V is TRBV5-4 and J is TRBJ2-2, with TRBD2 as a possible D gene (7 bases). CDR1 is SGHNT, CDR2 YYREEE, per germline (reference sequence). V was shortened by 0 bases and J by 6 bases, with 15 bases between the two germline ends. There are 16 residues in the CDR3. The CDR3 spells CASSLAGGRMAGELFF. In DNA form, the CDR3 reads TGTGCCAGCAGCTTGGCGGGGGGCAGAATGGCCGGGGAGCTGTTTTTT.

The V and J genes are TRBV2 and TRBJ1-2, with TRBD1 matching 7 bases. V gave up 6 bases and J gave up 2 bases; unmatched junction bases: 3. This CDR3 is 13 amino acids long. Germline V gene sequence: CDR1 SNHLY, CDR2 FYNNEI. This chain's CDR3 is CASSATGNYGYTF. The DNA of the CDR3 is TGTGCCAGCAGCGCGACAGGGAACTATGGCTACACCTTC. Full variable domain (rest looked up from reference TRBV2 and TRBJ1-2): EPEVTQTPSHQVTQMGQEVILRCVPISNHLYFYWYRQILGQKVEFLVSFYNNEISEKSEIFDDQFSVERPDGSNFTLKIRSTKLEDSAMYFCASSATGNYGYTFGSGTRLTVV.

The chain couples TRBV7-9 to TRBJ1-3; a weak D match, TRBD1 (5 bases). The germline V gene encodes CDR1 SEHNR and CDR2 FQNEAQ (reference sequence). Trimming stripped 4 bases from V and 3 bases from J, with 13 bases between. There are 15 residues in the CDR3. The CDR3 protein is CASSSSWDFGNTIYF. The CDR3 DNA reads TGTGCCAGCAGCTCCTCCTGGGACTTTGGAAACACCATATATTTT.

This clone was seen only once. The CDR3 DNA sequence: TGTGCCAGCTCACCACTAGCGGGAGTTAGCGAGCAGTACTTC. Translated, it gives CASSPLAGVSEQYF. V is TRBV18 and J is TRBJ2-7; 9 bases align to TRBD2. The germline gives CDR1 KGHSH, CDR2 LQKENI. The CDR3 is 14 amino acids. The V and J ends lost 1 base and 6 bases, in that order; junction bases with no gene match: 4.

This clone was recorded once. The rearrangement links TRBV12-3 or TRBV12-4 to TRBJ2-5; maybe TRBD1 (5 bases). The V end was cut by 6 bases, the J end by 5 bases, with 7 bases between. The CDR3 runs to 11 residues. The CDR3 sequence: CASRGRETQYF. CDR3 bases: TGTGCCAGCAGGGGGCGCGAGACCCAGTACTTC.

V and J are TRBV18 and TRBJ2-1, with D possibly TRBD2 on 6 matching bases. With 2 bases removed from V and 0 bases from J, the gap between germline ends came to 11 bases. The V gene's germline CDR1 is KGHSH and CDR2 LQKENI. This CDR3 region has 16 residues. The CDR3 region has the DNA TGTGCCAGCTCACCAAGGCTAGCGAGCTCCTACAATGAGCAGTTCTTC. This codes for CASSPRLASSYNEQFF.

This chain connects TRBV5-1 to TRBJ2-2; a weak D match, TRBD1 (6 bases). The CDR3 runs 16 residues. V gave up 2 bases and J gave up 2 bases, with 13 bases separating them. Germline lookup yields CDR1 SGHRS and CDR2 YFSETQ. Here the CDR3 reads CASSLLGHTNTGELFF. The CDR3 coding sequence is TGCGCCAGCAGCTTACTGGGACACACAAACACCGGGGAGCTGTTTTTT.

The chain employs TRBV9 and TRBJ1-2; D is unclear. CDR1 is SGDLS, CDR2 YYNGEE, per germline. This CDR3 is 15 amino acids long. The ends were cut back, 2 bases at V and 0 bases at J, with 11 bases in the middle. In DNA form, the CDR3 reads TGTGCCAGCAGCGTGGGAGGGTATTCTAACTATGGCTACACCTTC. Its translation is CASSVGGYSNYGYTF.

The CDR3 reads CAGSGGGGNQPQHF. In DNA form, the CDR3 reads TGTGCCGGATCTGGGGGGGGAGGCAATCAGCCCCAGCATTTT. This chain joins TRBV28 and TRBJ1-5, with D perhaps matching TRBD1 (5 bases). V lost 11 bases, J lost 2 bases, and 16 bases lay in between. Germline V gives CDR1 MDHEN, CDR2 SYDVKM. CDR3 length equals 14 residues.

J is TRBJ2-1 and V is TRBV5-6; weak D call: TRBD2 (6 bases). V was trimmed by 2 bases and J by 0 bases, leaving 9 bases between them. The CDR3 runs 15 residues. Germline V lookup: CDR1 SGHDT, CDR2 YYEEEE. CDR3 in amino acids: CASSFDGSSYNEQFF. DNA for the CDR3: TGTGCCAGCAGCTTCGACGGGAGCTCCTACAATGAGCAGTTCTTC.

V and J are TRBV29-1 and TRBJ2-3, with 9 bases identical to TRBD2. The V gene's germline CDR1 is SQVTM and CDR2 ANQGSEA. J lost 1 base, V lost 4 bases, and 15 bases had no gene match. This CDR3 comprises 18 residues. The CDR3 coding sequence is TGCAGCGTTGTAGGCAGTCCGTTTCAGCGGGGGGGCACAGATACGCAGTATTTT. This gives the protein CSVVGSPFQRGGTDTQYF.

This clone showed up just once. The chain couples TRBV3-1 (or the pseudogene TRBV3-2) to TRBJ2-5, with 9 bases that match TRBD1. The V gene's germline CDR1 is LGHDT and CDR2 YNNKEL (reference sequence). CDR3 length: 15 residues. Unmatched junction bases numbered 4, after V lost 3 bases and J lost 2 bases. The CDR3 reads CASSHPGTGQETQYF. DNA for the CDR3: TGTGCCAGCAGCCATCCCGGGACAGGGCAAGAGACCCAGTACTTC.

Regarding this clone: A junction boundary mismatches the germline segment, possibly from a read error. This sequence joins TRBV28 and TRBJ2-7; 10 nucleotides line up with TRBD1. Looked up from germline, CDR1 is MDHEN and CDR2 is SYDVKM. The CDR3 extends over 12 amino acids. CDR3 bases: TGCCTTACCGGGACAGGGGCTTACGAGCAGTACTTC. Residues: CLTGTGAYEQYF.

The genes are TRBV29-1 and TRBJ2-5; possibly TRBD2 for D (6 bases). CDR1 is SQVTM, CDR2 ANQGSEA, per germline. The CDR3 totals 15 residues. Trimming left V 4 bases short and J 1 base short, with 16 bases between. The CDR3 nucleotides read TGCAGCGTTGCCGGCGGCGGGGCCTCCCAAGAGACCCAGTACTTC. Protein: CSVAGGGASQETQYF.

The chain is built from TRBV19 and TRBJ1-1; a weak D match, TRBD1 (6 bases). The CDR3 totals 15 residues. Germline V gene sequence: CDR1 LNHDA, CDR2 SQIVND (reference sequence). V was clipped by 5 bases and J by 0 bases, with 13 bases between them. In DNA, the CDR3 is TGTGCCAGTAGTTCGGACAGAATATTGAACACTGAAGCTTTCTTT. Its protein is CASSSDRILNTEAFF.

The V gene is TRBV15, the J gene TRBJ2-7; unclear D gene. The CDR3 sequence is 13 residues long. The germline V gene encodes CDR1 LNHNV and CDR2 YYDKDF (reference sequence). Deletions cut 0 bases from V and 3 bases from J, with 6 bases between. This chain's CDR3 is CATSRDFYYEQYF. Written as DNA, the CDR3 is TGTGCCACCAGCAGAGATTTCTACTACGAGCAGTACTTC.

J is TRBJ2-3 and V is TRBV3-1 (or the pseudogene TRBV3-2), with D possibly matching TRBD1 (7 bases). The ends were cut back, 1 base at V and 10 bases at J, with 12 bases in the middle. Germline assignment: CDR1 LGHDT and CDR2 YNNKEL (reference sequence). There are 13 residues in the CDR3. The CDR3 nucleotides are TGTGCCAGCAGCCAAGTGGGCGGGACAGCGCAGTATTTT. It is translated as CASSQVGGTAQYF.

CDR3 in amino acids: CASSSSGTGGGYGYTF. The DNA of the CDR3 is TGTGCCAGCAGCTCCTCAGGTACTGGGGGCGGTTATGGCTACACCTTC. V is TRBV7-8 and J is TRBJ1-2, with a possible D match to TRBD1 (6 bases). The CDR3 extends over 16 amino acids. Between the trimmed V and J ends, which lost 4 bases and 5 bases, there was a span of 20 bases. Germline CDR1 reads SGHVS; CDR2 reads FQNEAQ. Complete variable domain (other parts from reference TRBV7-8 and TRBJ1-2): GAGVSQSPRYKVAKRGQDVALRCDPISGHVSLFWYQQALGQGPEFLTYFQNEAQLDKSGLPSDRFFAERPEGSVSTLKIQRTQQEDSAVYLCASSSSGTGGGYGYTFGSGTRLTVV.

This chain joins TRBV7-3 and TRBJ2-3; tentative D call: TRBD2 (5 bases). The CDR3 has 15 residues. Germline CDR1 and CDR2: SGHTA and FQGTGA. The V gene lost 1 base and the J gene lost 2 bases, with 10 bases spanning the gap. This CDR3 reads CASSLRADTTDTQYF. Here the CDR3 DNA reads TGTGCCAGCAGCTTAAGAGCGGATACCACAGATACGCAGTATTTT.

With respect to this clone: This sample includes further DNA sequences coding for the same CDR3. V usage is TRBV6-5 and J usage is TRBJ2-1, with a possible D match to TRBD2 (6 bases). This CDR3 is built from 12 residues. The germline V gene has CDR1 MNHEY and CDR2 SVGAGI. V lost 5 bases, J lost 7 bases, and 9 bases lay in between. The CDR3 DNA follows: TGTGCCAGCAGTCCGGGAGTTAATGAGCAGTTCTTC. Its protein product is CASSPGVNEQFF.